The 15 T cell receptor beta chains in this list originate from one sample, sequenced in a study of T-cell memory formation after mild COVID-19. TCRdb re-called the 5' RACE reads through MiXCR, storing one row per CDR3 protein. This sample has around 340,000 distinct CDR3 sequences; 21% occur once, and the top ten carry around 12%. The sample taken for sequencing was PBMCs or a T cell subset sorted from them (not recorded which). The receptors were gathered from an adult woman who had mild COVID-19 (a few samples of this study predate the infection). Cell type and time point are not known.

CDR3: CASSLRDGRRAFF. The CDR3 region has the DNA TGTGCCAGCAGTCTCAGGGATGGACGGCGAGCTTTCTTT. The rearrangement links TRBV27 to TRBJ1-1; D perhaps matches TRBD1 (5 bases). V was trimmed by 5 bases and J by 10 bases, leaving 17 bases between them. This CDR3 is built from 13 residues. Germline V gives CDR1 MNHEY, CDR2 SMNVEV (reference sequence).

This chain uses TRBV30 with TRBJ1-2; 7 bases line up with TRBD1. Germline CDR1 and CDR2: GTSNPN and SVGIG (reference sequence). V dropped 3 bases and J dropped 7; count of bases not matched to a gene: 2. There are 11 residues in the CDR3. CDR3 sequence reads: CAWRTGSGYTF. CDR3 coding DNA: TGTGCCTGGAGGACAGGGTCTGGCTACACCTTC.

The sample holds a few counts of this clonotype. At one end the junction does not follow the germline gene, possibly because of a read error. This CDR3 reads CATSRGQGVSGRYYNEQFF. As DNA, the CDR3 is TGTGCCACCAGTAGAGGACAGGGGGTATCCGGGCGGTATTACAATGAGCAGTTCTTC. J is TRBJ2-1 and V is TRBV15; TRBD1 matches at 10 bases. The germline gives CDR1 LNHNV, CDR2 YYDKDF (reference sequence). The CDR3 loop spans 19 amino acids.

The CDR3: CASSYRVEMDTQYF. CDR3 nucleotides: TGTGCCAGCAGTTACAGGGTAGAAATGGATACGCAGTATTTT. V and J are TRBV6-5 and TRBJ2-3, with unresolved D. This CDR3 comprises 14 residues. In germline, CDR1 is MNHEY, CDR2 SVGAGI. The germline V and J ends were trimmed by 2 bases and 6 bases, with 12 bases remaining between them.

This clonotype was observed a handful of times. The DNA of the CDR3 is TGTGCCAGCAATAGCAACAGGGGAAATCAGCCCCAGCATTTT. Translated: CASNSNRGNQPQHF. J is TRBJ1-5 and V is TRBV2; 7 bases map to TRBD1. The CDR3 extends over 14 amino acids. Germline values: CDR1 SNHLY, CDR2 FYNNEI. V shed 7 bases, J shed 4 bases, and the junction held 7 bases outside the gene matches.

This chain joins TRBV7-2 and TRBJ1-2; 9 positions match TRBD1. Germline CDR1 and CDR2: SGHTA and FQGNSA. CDR3 size: 15 residues. V shed 1 base, J shed 5 bases, and the junction held 5 bases outside the gene matches. The CDR3 nucleotides read TGTGCCAGCAGCTTAGTGCGGACAGGGGAATATGGCTACACCTTC. Protein product: CASSLVRTGEYGYTF.

This chain connects TRBV6-1 to TRBJ2-3; D not certain. The CDR3 runs 14 residues. Germline V lookup: CDR1 MNHNS, CDR2 SASEGT. With 2 bases removed from V and 0 bases from J, the gap between germline ends came to 6 bases. CDR3 loop: CASSERSSTDTQYF. The CDR3 region has the DNA TGTGCCAGCAGTGAAAGGTCTAGCACAGATACGCAGTATTTT.

The chain combines TRBV4-2 with TRBJ2-1, with D possibly TRBD1 on 5 matching bases. The CDR3 totals 15 residues. Germline V lookup: CDR1 LGHNA, CDR2 YNFKEQ. V was pared by 4 bases and J by 1 base, with 11 bases between. In nucleotides, the CDR3 is TGTGCCAGCAGCCTCGACAGTTATTCCTACAATGAGCAGTTCTTC. Protein product: CASSLDSYSYNEQFF.

The chain links TRBV3-1 to TRBJ2-2, with TRBD2 as a possible D gene (6 bases). The CDR3 is 16 residues long. V was trimmed by 3 bases and J by 0 bases, leaving 11 bases between them. Germline V CDR1 and CDR2: LGHDT, YNNKEL (reference sequence). This CDR3 reads CASSQGLFSNTGELFF. Written as DNA, the CDR3 is TGTGCCAGCAGCCAGGGACTGTTTTCGAACACCGGGGAGCTGTTTTTT.

J is TRBJ2-5 and V is TRBV12-3 or TRBV12-4; D is ambiguous. CDR3 length: 15 residues. The V end was cut by 3 bases, the J end by 5 bases, with 16 bases between. The CDR3: CASSFGRVAGETQYF. As DNA, the CDR3 is TGTGCCAGCAGTTTCGGAAGGGTGGCCGGCGAGACCCAGTACTTC.

This clonotype was counted only a few times. This chain links TRBV5-1 with TRBJ1-1; TRBD1 matches at 8 bases. The junction had 7 bases not matched to a gene; V was cut back by 3 bases and J by 3 bases. The CDR3 consists of 15 residues. Germline V gives CDR1 SGHRS, CDR2 YFSETQ. The CDR3 reads CASSYRQGRDTEAFF. DNA for the CDR3: TGCGCCAGCAGCTACCGACAGGGGAGGGACACTGAAGCTTTCTTT.

The sample holds a few counts of this clonotype. The chain links TRBV11-2 to TRBJ1-4; the D is unclear. The V end lost 4 bases, the J end lost 2 bases, and 11 bases lay between the germline ends. The CDR3 runs 15 residues. The germline V gene has CDR1 SGHAT and CDR2 FQNNGV. The CDR3 region is CASSSSTSTNEKLFF. The DNA for the CDR3 is TGTGCCAGCAGCTCCTCGACAAGTACTAATGAAAAACTGTTTTTT.

V and J are TRBV3-1 and TRBJ2-1; 14 positions match TRBD2. The V gene end was trimmed by 2 bases and the J gene end by 7 bases; junction bases not matched to a gene: 7. Germline-derived CDR1 and CDR2 are LGHDT and YNNKEL (reference sequence). There are 17 residues in the CDR3. The CDR3 protein is CASSQRVWTSGGNEQFF. The CDR3 DNA reads as TGTGCCAGCAGCCAACGGGTATGGACTAGCGGGGGGAATGAGCAGTTCTTC.

This clonotype has at least ten counts. The CDR3 DNA reads as TGTGCCAGCAGCCCCCGACTAGCGGGAGCCTGGGAGACCCAGTACTTC. It specifies CASSPRLAGAWETQYF. The chain couples TRBV7-9 to TRBJ2-5; TRBD2 matches at 12 bases. Germline-derived CDR1 and CDR2 are SEHNR and FQNEAQ (reference sequence). This CDR3 is 16 amino acids long. V lost 5 bases and J lost 5; bases outside the gene matches: 9.

This clonotype showed up just a few times. The chain carries TRBV7-3 and TRBJ2-1; 7 bases fit TRBD1. Trimming removed 5 bases from V and 8 bases from J; junction bases left unmatched: 6. Germline-derived CDR1 and CDR2 are SGHTA and FQGTGA. The CDR3 covers 13 residues. The CDR3: CASSRTGDDEQFF. As DNA, the CDR3 is TGTGCCAGCAGCCGGACAGGAGACGATGAGCAGTTCTTC.